This T cell receptor beta chain was retrieved from a study of T cells and Merkel cell carcinoma outcomes. A remark on this clone: Its antigen is as yet unknown.

The CDR3 totals 14 residues. The V end was cut by 2 bases, the J end by 2 bases, with 8 bases between. CDR1 and CDR2 (germline): SNHLY, FYNNEI. Study-wide results and limits: In Merkel cell carcinoma, repertoire and T-cell density reportedly predicted outcomes.

Sequencing used immunoSEQ multiplex PCR; TCRdb keeps in-frame clones, though not all of them. Found here are about 910 clones, about 92% of them singletons; the top ten hold 5% to 6.5%. Sequencing was done on a sample of tumor tissue from Merkel cell carcinoma. The rearrangement links TRBV2 to TRBJ2-3, with D possibly TRBD2 on 5 matching bases. The source is a human donor with Merkel cell carcinoma. The chain's CDR3 is CASSESLATDTQYF. CDR3 nucleotide sequence: TGTGCCAGCAGTGAATCGCTAGCCACAGATACGCAGTATTTT.